The TCR beta chain under discussion was sequenced for a study of T cells in Graves' hyperthyroidism and ophthalmopathy. On the study more broadly: Peripheral blood was secured at the point of initial diagnosis, before any treatment. Study outcomes and limitations: Among thyroid clonotypes expanded above 0.001, most also appeared in blood.

The CDR3 covers 17 residues. Trimming stripped 10 bases from V and 0 bases from J, with 24 bases between. There were TCR beta CDR3 regions amplified from RNA transcripts. With the HTBI primer set, the TCR CDR3 went through a first round of RT-PCR. TCRdb independently ran MiXCR on the multiplex PCR reads; one entry per CDR3 protein. The table lists hundreds of thousands of distinct CDR3 sequences, approximately 36% of them singletons. Concerning this clonotype itself: Its antigen is as yet unknown.

Orbital computed tomography, thyroid ultrasound, serum thyroxine and TRAb, and clinical symptoms together informed the diagnoses. PBMCs stemmed from approximately 9.1 ml fresh peripheral blood. The sequence was collected from a woman aged 40-49 years with Graves' hyperthyroidism. The V and J genes are TRBV12-3 or TRBV12-4 and TRBJ1-2; D possibly corresponds to TRBD1 (5 bases). Sequenced material: blood. This chain's CDR3 is CAILPTDTIVANYGYTF. For the CDR3, the DNA is TGTGCCATCCTCCCGACGGACACGATCGTTGCTAACTATGGCTACACCTTC.